One sample yielded the 8 T cell receptor beta chains listed below, sequenced in a study of shared clonotypes between healthy human individuals. Sequenced by immunoSEQ multiplex PCR; TCRdb stores in-frame clones only, minus some. The data show some 2,500,000 clones, roughly 92% seen once. Sequenced sample: naive CD4+ T cells from PBMCs. Sample subset: CD45RA+ positively selected. These receptors came from a young man in good health. Some clones in this sample may be carry-over from other donors' samples.

The chain links TRBV11-2 to TRBJ2-1; D is unclear. Germline assignment: CDR1 SGHAT and CDR2 FQNNGV. V was shortened by 1 base and J by 3 bases, with 10 bases between the two germline ends. This CDR3 is built from 15 residues. CDR3 sequence (DNA): TGTGCCAGCAGCTTAGTTCGCGGCGGCTACAATGAGCAGTTCTTC. It is translated as CASSLVRGGYNEQFF. The complete variable domain, with remaining parts taken from reference TRBV11-2 and TRBJ2-1, reads EAGVAQSPRYKIIEKRQSVAFWCNPISGHATLYWYQQILGQGPKLLIQFQNNGVVDDSQLPKDRFSAERLKGVDSTLKIQPAKLEDSAVYLCASSLVRGGYNEQFFGPGTRLTVL.

Here the CDR3 reads CASSLARGRSVTEAFF. CDR3 bases: TGTGCCAGCAGCTTAGCTCGGGGGAGGAGTGTTACTGAAGCTTTCTTT. The genes are TRBV11-1 and TRBJ1-1; TRBD1 is a possible D gene (5 bases). The CDR3 is 16 amino acids. The germline V gene has CDR1 SGHAT and CDR2 FQDESV (reference sequence). Trimming removed 0 bases from V and 5 bases from J, with 16 bases in between.

The V gene is TRBV7-8, the J gene TRBJ2-1; perhaps TRBD2 as D (7 bases). Germline loops: CDR1 SGHVS, CDR2 FQNEAQ. The CDR3 is 16 amino acids. The V and J ends lost 0 bases and 4 bases respectively, with 13 bases between them. The chain's CDR3 is CASSLAWRGLYNEQFF. CDR3 nucleotides: TGTGCCAGCAGCTTAGCATGGCGGGGGCTATACAATGAGCAGTTCTTC.

This clone was observed once. The CDR3 DNA reads TGTGCCAGCAGCCCGCAGGTTAGCTCCTACAATGAGCAGTTCTTC. It yields the protein CASSPQVSSYNEQFF. The V and J genes are TRBV6-6 and TRBJ2-1, with unresolved D. Germline CDR1 MNHNY, CDR2 SVGAGI (reference sequence). V was cut by 6 bases and J by 0 bases, with 12 bases left in between. The CDR3 spans 15 residues.

V and J are TRBV5-1 and TRBJ2-4, with TRBD1 matching 8 bases. CDR3 length: 16 residues. J was trimmed by 5 bases and V by 4 bases; bases with no gene match: 11. Germline CDR1 and CDR2: SGHRS and YFSETQ. CDR3 residues: CASSTGQGGFQNIQYF. Written as DNA, the CDR3 is TGCGCCAGCAGCACCGGACAGGGCGGGTTCCAAAACATTCAGTACTTC.

In its sample, this clone was seen a few times. This chain uses TRBV30 with TRBJ2-7, with a possible D match to TRBD1 (6 bases). V gave up 2 bases and J gave up 0 bases, with 14 bases separating them. The CDR3 is made up of 15 amino acids. Germline-derived CDR1 and CDR2 are GTSNPN and SVGIG (reference sequence). CDR3 DNA sequence: TGTGCCTGGAGTTCCGGGACATTAAGCTCCTACGAGCAGTACTTC. It translates to CAWSSGTLSSYEQYF.

This chain joins TRBV30 and TRBJ1-2, with a weak D call TRBD1 (6 bases). Looked up from germline, CDR1 is GTSNPN and CDR2 is SVGIG (reference sequence). CDR3 size: 19 residues. V lost 4 bases to trimming and J lost 1 base, with 28 bases between them. CDR3 sequence: CAWIRERVAGAPVNYGYTF. The CDR3 DNA is TGTGCCTGGATCCGCGAACGTGTGGCAGGGGCTCCGGTTAACTATGGCTACACCTTC.

The gene calls are TRBV28 and TRBJ1-1, with TRBD1 as a possible D gene (5 bases). Germline lookup yields CDR1 MDHEN and CDR2 SYDVKM. Trimming stripped 1 base from V and 8 bases from J, with 11 bases between. The CDR3 spans 13 residues. The CDR3 DNA follows: TGTGCCAGCAGTTTATTTGGGGGGTTAGAAGCTTTCTTT. Its translation: CASSLFGGLEAFF.